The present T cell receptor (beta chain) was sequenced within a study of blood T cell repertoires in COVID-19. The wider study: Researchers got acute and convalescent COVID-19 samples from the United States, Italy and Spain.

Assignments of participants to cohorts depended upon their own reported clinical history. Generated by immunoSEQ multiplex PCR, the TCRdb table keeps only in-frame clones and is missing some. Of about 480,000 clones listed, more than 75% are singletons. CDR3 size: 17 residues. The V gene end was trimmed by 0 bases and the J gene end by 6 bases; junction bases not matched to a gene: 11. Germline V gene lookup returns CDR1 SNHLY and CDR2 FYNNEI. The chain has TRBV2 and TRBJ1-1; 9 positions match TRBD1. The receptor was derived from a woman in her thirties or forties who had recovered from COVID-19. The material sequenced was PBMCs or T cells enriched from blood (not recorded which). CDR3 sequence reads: CASSEASQGASGAEAFF. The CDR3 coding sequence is TGTGCCAGCAGTGAAGCGTCACAGGGGGCCTCGGGGGCTGAAGCTTTCTTT. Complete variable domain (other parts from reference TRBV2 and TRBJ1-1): EPEVTQTPSHQVTQMGQEVILRCVPISNHLYFYWYRQILGQKVEFLVSFYNNEISEKSEIFDDQFSVERPDGSNFTLKIRSTKLEDSAMYFCASSEASQGASGAEAFFGQGTRLTVV.